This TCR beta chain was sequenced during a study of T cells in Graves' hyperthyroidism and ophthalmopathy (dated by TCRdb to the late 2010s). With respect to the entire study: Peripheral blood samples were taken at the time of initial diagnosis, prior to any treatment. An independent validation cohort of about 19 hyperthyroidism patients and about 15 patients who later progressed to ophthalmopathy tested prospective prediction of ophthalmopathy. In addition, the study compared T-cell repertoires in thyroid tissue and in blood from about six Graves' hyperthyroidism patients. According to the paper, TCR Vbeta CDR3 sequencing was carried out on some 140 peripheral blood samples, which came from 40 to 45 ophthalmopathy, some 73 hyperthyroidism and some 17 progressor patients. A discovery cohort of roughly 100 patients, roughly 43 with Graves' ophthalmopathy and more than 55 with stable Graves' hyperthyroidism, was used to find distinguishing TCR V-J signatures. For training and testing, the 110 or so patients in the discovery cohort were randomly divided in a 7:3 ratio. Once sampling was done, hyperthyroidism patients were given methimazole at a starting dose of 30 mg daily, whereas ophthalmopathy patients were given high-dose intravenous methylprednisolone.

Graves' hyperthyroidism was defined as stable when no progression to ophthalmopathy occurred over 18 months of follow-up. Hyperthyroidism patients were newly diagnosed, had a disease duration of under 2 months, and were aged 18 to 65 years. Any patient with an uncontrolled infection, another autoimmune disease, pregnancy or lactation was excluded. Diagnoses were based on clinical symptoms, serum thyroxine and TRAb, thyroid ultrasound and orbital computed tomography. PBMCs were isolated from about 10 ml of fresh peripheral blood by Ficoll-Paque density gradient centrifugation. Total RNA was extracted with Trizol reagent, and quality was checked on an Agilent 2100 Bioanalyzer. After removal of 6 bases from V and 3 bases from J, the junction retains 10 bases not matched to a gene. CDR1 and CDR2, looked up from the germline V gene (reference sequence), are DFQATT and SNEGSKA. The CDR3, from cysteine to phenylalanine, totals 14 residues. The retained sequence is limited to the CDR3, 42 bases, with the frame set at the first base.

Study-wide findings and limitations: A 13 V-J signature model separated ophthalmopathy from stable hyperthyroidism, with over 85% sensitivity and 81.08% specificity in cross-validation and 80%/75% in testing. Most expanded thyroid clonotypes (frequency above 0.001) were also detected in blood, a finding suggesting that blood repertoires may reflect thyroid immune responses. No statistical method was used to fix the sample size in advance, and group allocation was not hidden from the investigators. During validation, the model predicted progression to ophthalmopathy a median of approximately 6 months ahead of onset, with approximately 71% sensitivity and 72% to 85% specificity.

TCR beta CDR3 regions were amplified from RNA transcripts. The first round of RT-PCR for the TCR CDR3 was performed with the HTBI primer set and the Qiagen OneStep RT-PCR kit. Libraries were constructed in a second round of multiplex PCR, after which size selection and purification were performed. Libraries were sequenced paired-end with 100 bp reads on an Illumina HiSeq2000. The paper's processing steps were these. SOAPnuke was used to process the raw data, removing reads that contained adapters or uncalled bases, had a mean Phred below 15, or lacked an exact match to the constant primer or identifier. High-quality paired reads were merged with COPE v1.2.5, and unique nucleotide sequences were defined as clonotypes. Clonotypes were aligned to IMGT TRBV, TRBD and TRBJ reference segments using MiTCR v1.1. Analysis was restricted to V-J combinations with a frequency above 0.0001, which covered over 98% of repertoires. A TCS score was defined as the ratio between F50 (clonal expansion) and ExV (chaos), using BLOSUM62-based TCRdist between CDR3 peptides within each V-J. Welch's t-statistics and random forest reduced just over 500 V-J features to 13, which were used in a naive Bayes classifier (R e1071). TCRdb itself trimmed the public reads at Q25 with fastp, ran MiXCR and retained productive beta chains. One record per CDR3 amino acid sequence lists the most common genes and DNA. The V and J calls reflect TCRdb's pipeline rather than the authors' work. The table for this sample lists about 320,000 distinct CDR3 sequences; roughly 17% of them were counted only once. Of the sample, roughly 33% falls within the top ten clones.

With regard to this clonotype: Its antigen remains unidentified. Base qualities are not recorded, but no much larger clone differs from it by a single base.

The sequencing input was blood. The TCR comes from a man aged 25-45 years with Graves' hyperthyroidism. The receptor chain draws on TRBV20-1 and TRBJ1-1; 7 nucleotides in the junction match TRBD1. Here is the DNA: TGCAGTGCCACCGGACAGGTTACCTACACTGAAGCTTTCTTT. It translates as CSATGQVTYTEAFF.